The T cell receptor (beta chain) described here comes from a study of radiation and T cells in renal cell carcinoma. The table came from immunoSEQ multiplex PCR; TCRdb's copy has only in-frame clones and leaves some out. This sample has roughly 170,000 clones, with 88% found just once. This sample's time point: blood 4 weeks post-SBRT, at nephrectomy. Described treatment: 15 Gy SBRT to primary tumor, nephrectomy 4 weeks later. Blood was sampled at baseline, 2 weeks and 4 weeks after SBRT. This renal cell carcinoma was of the clear cell type. Germline V gene data show CDR1 as SGHDT and CDR2 as YYEEEE. CDR3 size: 14 residues. Trimming took 1 base from V and 5 from J, leaving 13 bases between them.

The chain uses TRBV5-6 and TRBJ2-7; D remains ambiguous. The material sequenced was blood, taken from a patient whose treatment included radiotherapy and nephrectomy. This receptor was obtained from a woman in her forties or fifties with renal cell carcinoma. CDR3 sequence (DNA): TGTGCCAGCAGCTTGACAGAGATAGGCCACGAGCAGTACTTC. Amino acid sequence: CASSLTEIGHEQYF.